Listed below are T cell receptor beta chains from one sample, sequenced in a study of resident and recirculating memory T cells in vitiligo. Clones were sequenced by immunoSEQ multiplex PCR, and TCRdb holds only the in-frame ones, with some missing. The table lists tens of thousands of clones, about 90% of them singletons. Sequences were obtained from blood. Every receptor here comes from a male donor with vitiligo. Each CDR3 is given with its conserved first and last residue. The order of the fields is V gene, clone size, J gene, CDR3 length, D gene, CDR3 DNA, CDR3 protein. A D gene is named only where the DNA matches it firmly. Only part of the rows carry a size: once, few, many, or a class if the clone is expanded.

v_call: TRBV6-1
clone_size: .
j_call: TRBJ1-1
cdr3_length: 14
d_call: .
cdr3_nt: TGTGCCAGCAGTGAAGGAGGCCTGAACACTGAAGCTTTCTTT
cdr3_aa: CASSEGGLNTEAFF

v_call: TRBV7-2
clone_size: once
j_call: TRBJ2-7
cdr3_length: 14
d_call: TRBD1
cdr3_nt: TGTGCCAGCAGCCCCGGGACAGCTCCCTACGAGCAGTACTTC
cdr3_aa: CASSPGTAPYEQYF

v_call: TRBV7-9
clone_size: .
j_call: TRBJ1-4
cdr3_length: 15
d_call: TRBD1
cdr3_nt: TGTGCCAGCAGCTTCCCGGGACAGAATAATGAAAAACTGTTTTTT
cdr3_aa: CASSFPGQNNEKLFF

v_call: TRBV5-4
clone_size: .
j_call: TRBJ2-2
cdr3_length: 15
d_call: TRBD2
cdr3_nt: TGTGCCAGCAGCTCCCAGGCGGGAGTTTCTGGGGAGCTGTTTTTT
cdr3_aa: CASSSQAGVSGELFF

v_call: TRBV18
clone_size: .
j_call: TRBJ2-7
cdr3_length: 13
d_call: .
cdr3_nt: TGTGCCAGCTCACCAAGCGGTCACCACGAGCAGTACTTC
cdr3_aa: CASSPSGHHEQYF

v_call: TRBV28
clone_size: .
j_call: TRBJ1-2
cdr3_length: 13
d_call: .
cdr3_nt: TGTGCCAGCAGTTTATTAGCCAACTATGGCTACACCTTC
cdr3_aa: CASSLLANYGYTF

v_call: TRBV4-1
clone_size: .
j_call: TRBJ2-1
cdr3_length: 17
d_call: .
cdr3_nt: TGCGCCAGCAGCCAAGCTTTGCGTAGGAGCTCCTACAATGAGCAGTTCTTC
cdr3_aa: CASSQALRRSSYNEQFF

v_call: TRBV2
clone_size: .
j_call: TRBJ1-1
cdr3_length: 15
d_call: TRBD1
cdr3_nt: TGTGCCAGCAGTCCTCGAGCAGGGGGGAACACTGAAGCTTTCTTT
cdr3_aa: CASSPRAGGNTEAFF

v_call: TRBV27
clone_size: .
j_call: TRBJ1-2
cdr3_length: 16
d_call: TRBD1
cdr3_nt: TGTGCCAGCACGACCGGGACAGGGGGCGCATCAGGAGGCTACACCTTC
cdr3_aa: CASTTGTGGASGGYTF

v_call: TRBV7-3
clone_size: .
j_call: TRBJ2-1
cdr3_length: 16
d_call: .
cdr3_nt: TGTGCCAGCAGCTTAGAACGGTCAAGCTCCTACAATGAGCAGTTCTTC
cdr3_aa: CASSLERSSSYNEQFF

v_call: TRBV23-1
clone_size: .
j_call: TRBJ2-7
cdr3_length: 14
d_call: TRBD1
cdr3_nt: TGCGCCAGCAGCCGCCCGGGACAGCCCTACGAGCAGTACTTC
cdr3_aa: CASSRPGQPYEQYF

v_call: TRBV7-3
clone_size: .
j_call: TRBJ2-2
cdr3_length: 15
d_call: .
cdr3_nt: TGTGCCAGCAGCTTAAGGGCAGGGCCCACCGGGGAGCTGTTTTTT
cdr3_aa: CASSLRAGPTGELFF

v_call: TRBV30
clone_size: medium-sized
j_call: TRBJ1-2
cdr3_length: 17
d_call: .
cdr3_nt: TGTGCCTGGAGCCTGAAAACCGGGACTCAAGCTAACTATGGCTACACCTTC
cdr3_aa: CAWSLKTGTQANYGYTF

v_call: TRBV7-2
clone_size: .
j_call: TRBJ2-7
cdr3_length: 15
d_call: .
cdr3_nt: TGTGCCAGCAGCGCCACGGCGGCCCCTCCCTACGAGCAGTACTTC
cdr3_aa: CASSATAAPPYEQYF

v_call: TRBV29-1
clone_size: .
j_call: TRBJ2-3
cdr3_length: 13
d_call: .
cdr3_nt: TGCAGCGTTAGGACAGACGACACAGATACGCAGTATTTT
cdr3_aa: CSVRTDDTDTQYF

v_call: TRBV28
clone_size: .
j_call: TRBJ2-5
cdr3_length: 15
d_call: TRBD1
cdr3_nt: TGTGCCAGCAGTCAACCGGGACAGGTACAAGAGACCCAGTACTTC
cdr3_aa: CASSQPGQVQETQYF

v_call: TRBV6-5
clone_size: .
j_call: TRBJ2-7
cdr3_length: 12
d_call: .
cdr3_nt: TGTGCCAGCAGTTACTCGACTTCCCTCCTGTACTTC
cdr3_aa: CASSYSTSLLYF

v_call: TRBV7-2
clone_size: once
j_call: TRBJ2-1
cdr3_length: 15
d_call: TRBD2
cdr3_nt: TGTGCCAGCAGCTTTTCGGGAGGGCCGAGAGGGGAGCAGTTCTTC
cdr3_aa: CASSFSGGPRGEQFF

v_call: TRBV6-5
clone_size: .
j_call: TRBJ2-1
cdr3_length: 15
d_call: TRBD1
cdr3_nt: TGTGCCAGCAGTCCTTGGACAGGGTCCTACAATGAGCAGTTCTTC
cdr3_aa: CASSPWTGSYNEQFF

v_call: TRBV30
clone_size: .
j_call: TRBJ2-7
cdr3_length: 14
d_call: TRBD2
cdr3_nt: TGTGCCTGGAGTTCGACTAGCGGAGGAGGAGAGCAGTACTTC
cdr3_aa: CAWSSTSGGGEQYF

v_call: TRBV9
clone_size: .
j_call: TRBJ2-7
cdr3_length: 14
d_call: TRBD2
cdr3_nt: TGTGCCAGCAGCGCTAGAAGCGGGAGCTACGAGCAGTACTTC
cdr3_aa: CASSARSGSYEQYF

v_call: TRBV27
clone_size: .
j_call: TRBJ2-1
cdr3_length: 13
d_call: .
cdr3_nt: TGTGCCAGCAGTCCCCAGGGATACAATGAGCAGTTCTTC
cdr3_aa: CASSPQGYNEQFF